This T cell receptor beta chain appears in the sequencing data of a study of regulatory T cells in long-lasting Graves disease. This clonotype was counted a few times. Documented time point: newly diagnosed GD, antithyroid drugs for less than 3 months. After RNA was extracted from PBMCs, the TCR library was made from it. Assembly of TCR beta libraries relied on iRepertoire HTBI primers together with Arm-PCR of CDR3 regions. MiXCR, run by TCRdb on the multiplex PCR reads, gives a single entry per CDR3 protein. The data contain around 450,000 distinct CDR3 sequences, about 15% of them singletons. This sample was shared with a second study, whose subject was T cells in Graves' hyperthyroidism and ophthalmopathy.

Sequenced here: peripheral blood mononuclear cells (PBMCs), sampled at new diagnosis, from a patient treated with antithyroid drugs. This receptor was identified in a woman in her twenties or thirties with Graves disease.

The DNA of the CDR3 is TGTGCCAGCAGCTCCCAGCGGGAGTCCCGAAATGAGCAGTTCTTC. Protein: CASSSQRESRNEQFF. The J gene is TRBJ2-1, the V gene TRBV9, with 8 bases matching TRBD2. J lost 7 bases, V lost 4 bases, and 10 bases had no gene match. The germline CDR1 and CDR2 sequences are SGDLS and YYNGEE. This CDR3 is built from 15 residues.